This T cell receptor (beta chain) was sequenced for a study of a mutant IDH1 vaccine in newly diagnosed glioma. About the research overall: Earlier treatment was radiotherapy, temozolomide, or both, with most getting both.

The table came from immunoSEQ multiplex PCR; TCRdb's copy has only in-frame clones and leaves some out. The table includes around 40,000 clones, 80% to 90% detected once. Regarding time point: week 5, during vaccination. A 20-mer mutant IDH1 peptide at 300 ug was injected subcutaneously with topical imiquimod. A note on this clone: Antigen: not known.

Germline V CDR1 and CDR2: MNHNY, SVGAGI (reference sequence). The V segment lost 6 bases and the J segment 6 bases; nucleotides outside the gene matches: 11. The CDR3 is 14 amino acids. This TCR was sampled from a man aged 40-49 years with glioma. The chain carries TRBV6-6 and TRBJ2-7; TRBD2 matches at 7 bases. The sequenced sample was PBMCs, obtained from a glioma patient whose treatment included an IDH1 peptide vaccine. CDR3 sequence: CASSLYSGIGEQYF. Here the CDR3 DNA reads TGTGCCAGCAGCCTCTACAGCGGGATAGGCGAGCAGTACTTC.